The next 13 T cell receptor beta chains were all read from a single sample in a study of early T cells in non-severe SARS-CoV-2 infection (dated by TCRdb to the early 2020s). Library preparation was by 5' RACE. The listed sequencing device is NextSeq 500. The public reads were reanalyzed by TCRdb: fastp trimming at Q25, MiXCR alignment, in-frame beta chains only. Each CDR3 protein appears once, grouped with its most common genes and DNA. The sample data list tens of thousands of distinct CDR3 sequences, and roughly 10% of these were observed just once. Around 6.4% of the sample is held by the ten biggest clonotypes. Material: whole blood. The receptors derive from an adult who was a healthcare worker with PCR-confirmed SARS-CoV-2 infection or an uninfected control (not recorded which).

J is TRBJ2-5 and V is TRBV6-5; D may be TRBD2 (6 bases). The germline V gene encodes CDR1 MNHEY and CDR2 SVGAGI. Trimming removed 7 bases at V and 5 bases at J, with 17 bases between. The CDR3 is 14 residues long. The CDR3 region is CASTSSGGWETQYF. CDR3 coding DNA: TGTGCCAGCACCTCGAGTGGGGGGTGGGAGACCCAGTACTTC.

This chain uses TRBV2 with TRBJ1-6; D remains unclear. Trimming shortened V by 2 bases and J by 13 bases, and 9 bases separated the two germline ends. The CDR3 has 12 amino acids. Germline loops: CDR1 SNHLY, CDR2 FYNNEI. The CDR3 is CASSETAFPLHF. For the CDR3, the DNA is TGTGCCAGCAGTGAAACCGCCTTCCCCCTCCACTTT.

The count of this clonotype is one. As DNA, the CDR3 is TGCGCCAGCAGCTTGGGTCTAGCGGGGAACACCGGGGAGCTGTTTTTT. Translating gives CASSLGLAGNTGELFF. The chain couples TRBV5-1 to TRBJ2-2; 8 positions agree with TRBD2. J lost 1 base, V lost 0 bases, and 2 bases had no gene match. The CDR3 length is 16 residues. Germline CDR1 SGHRS, CDR2 YFSETQ.

This clonotype was observed a few times. This chain joins TRBV28 and TRBJ2-4; D is undetermined. V was cut by 6 bases and J by 9 bases, with 9 bases left in between. Per germline, CDR1 MDHEN and CDR2 SYDVKM. The CDR3 totals 11 residues. The CDR3 DNA reads TGTGCCAGCAGCAAGGGCGGCATTCAGTACTTC. Translated: CASSKGGIQYF.

The chain links TRBV4-3 to TRBJ2-1; no firm D call. The CDR3 loop spans 13 amino acids. Per germline, CDR1 LGHNA and CDR2 YSLEER. V lost 0 bases and J 5 bases, leaving 5 bases between the germline ends. CDR3 nucleotide sequence: TGCGCCAGCAGCCAAGAGATGAACAATGAGCAGTTCTTC. This codes for CASSQEMNNEQFF.

This clonotype was detected many times. The chain uses TRBV28 and TRBJ2-7; 7 bases match TRBD1. The CDR3 runs to 12 residues. With 2 bases clipped from V and 5 bases from J, the junction kept 0 bases outside the gene matches. Germline CDR1 reads MDHEN; CDR2 reads SYDVKM. In nucleotides, the CDR3 is TGTGCCAGCAGTTTAGGACAGGACGAGCAGTACTTC. Its protein is CASSLGQDEQYF.

The V call is TRBV2, the J call TRBJ1-4; D is perhaps TRBD1 (5 bases). CDR3 length: 14 residues. Germline values: CDR1 SNHLY, CDR2 FYNNEI. Trimming removed 0 bases at V and 8 bases at J, with 10 bases between. The CDR3, as DNA: TGTGCCAGCAGTGAAGCGGGGCCTGAAGAAAAACTGTTTTTT. This codes for CASSEAGPEEKLFF.

This clonotype occurred a few times. The CDR3 DNA reads TGTGCCATCAGTGAGTCCGGGCCGAGCTCCTACAATGAGCAGTTCTTC. This codes for CAISESGPSSYNEQFF. This rearrangement joins TRBV10-3 to TRBJ2-1; D not resolved. The CDR3 totals 16 residues. Germline-derived CDR1 and CDR2 are ENHRY and SYGVKD. The V end was cut by 0 bases, the J end by 0 bases, with 9 bases between.

The V call is TRBV14, the J call TRBJ2-4, with D possibly matching TRBD1 (5 bases). The CDR3 length is 13 residues. Trimming took 2 bases from V and 8 from J, leaving 10 bases between them. Germline loops: CDR1 SGHDN, CDR2 FVKESK. The CDR3 DNA follows: TGTGCCAGCAGCCAAAGGGGTGCGGACATTCAGTACTTC. Protein sequence: CASSQRGADIQYF.

This clonotype was seen more than once but under ten times. The rearrangement uses TRBV7-9 and TRBJ2-1; 9 bases are shared with TRBD1. The germline gives CDR1 SEHNR, CDR2 FQNEAQ (reference sequence). J gave up 9 bases and V 4 bases, and 7 bases lay outside the gene matches. CDR3 length equals 14 residues. The CDR3 DNA follows: TGTGCCAGCAGCTCCGGGGGACAGGGCAGTGAGCAGTTCTTC. Amino acids: CASSSGGQGSEQFF.

The chain uses TRBV5-1 and TRBJ2-2; D not certain. The CDR3 is 14 residues long. Germline V gene data show CDR1 as SGHRS and CDR2 as YFSETQ. The ends were cut back, 0 bases at V and 3 bases at J, with 6 bases in the middle. The CDR3 bases are TGCGCCAGCAGCTTGGCCGGCTACACCGGGGAGCTGTTTTTT. Translated: CASSLAGYTGELFF.

The CDR3, as DNA: TGCAGCGTTCCGCTCCAGGGAAAAGAGTCCGAGTACTTC. As protein: CSVPLQGKESEYF. J is TRBJ2-5 and V is TRBV29-1; a possible D gene is TRBD1 (5 bases). The ends were cut back, 5 bases at V and 12 bases at J, with 22 bases in the middle. Germline V gives CDR1 SQVTM, CDR2 ANQGSEA. The CDR3 totals 13 residues.

V and J are TRBV4-1 and TRBJ2-7, with D possibly matching TRBD1 (5 bases). The CDR3 contains 14 residues. Trimming left V 1 base short and J 3 bases short, with 10 bases between. Germline V lookup: CDR1 MGHRA, CDR2 YSYEKL. The CDR3 coding sequence is TGCGCCAGCAGCCAAGCAGGGTGGGGCTACGAGCAGTACTTC. Residues: CASSQAGWGYEQYF.